This TCR beta chain comes out of a study of T cell responses to AZD1222 COVID-19 vaccine. Overall study: Pooling of second doses given at about 4 or about 12 weeks was done.

This table comes from immunoSEQ multiplex PCR, and its TCRdb copy is limited to in-frame clones, with some not included. The sample consists of around 77,000 clones, around 87% of them appearing once. Germline V gene sequence: CDR1 SGHAT, CDR2 FQNNGV. V lost 2 bases and J lost 1; bases outside the gene matches: 0. The CDR3 has 15 residues. Comment on this clone: Its specificity is unknown.

Notes on the study in general: Regions 160-218 and 743-854 dominated among vaccine-associated CD4 TCRs spanning spike. Per reports, nearly half of all spike-specific TCRs target regions that are unmutated in variants.

The rearrangement links TRBV11-2 to TRBJ2-2, with 8 positions matching TRBD2. Material: peripheral blood, obtained on day 0 of AZD1222 vaccination. The clonotype comes from an adult in good health. The CDR3 DNA follows: TGTGCCAGCAGCTTACTAGCGGGGAACACCGGGGAGCTGTTTTTT. This encodes CASSLLAGNTGELFF.